This T cell receptor (beta chain) was retrieved from a study of vaccination and CD4 T cells after COVID-19 (dated by TCRdb to between 2021 and 2023). At the level of the whole study: Every convalescent patient had a positive nasal swab PCR test for SARS-CoV-2, with mild disease in under ten patients and severe disease in one. In the convalescent cohort there were six males and four females, among whom were two Hispanic individuals, seven Caucasians, two Asians and one multiracial person. Participants got two doses of the Pfizer-BioNTech BNT162b2 vaccine (n=8) or two doses of the Moderna mRNA-1273 vaccine (n=2). Post-COVID blood samples from convalescent patients were collected a median of around 100 days after diagnosis, with a range of about 35 to 180 days. Post-vaccine blood samples were obtained a median of around 74 days after the second vaccine dose, with a range of roughly 14 to 241 days. Culture stimuli were overlapping spike peptide pools from SARS-CoV-2 and from the common cold coronaviruses HCoV-NL63, HCoV-OC43 and HCoV-229E. As controls, cultures received a CEFX viral epitope pool (the positive control), an HIV-1 Nef peptide pool (the negative control), or no peptide at all. In around ten COVID-19 convalescent patients and 4 infection-naive healthy vaccine recipients, the spike-specific CD4+ TCR repertoire before mRNA vaccination was compared with the repertoire after mRNA vaccination. General study outcomes and caveats: The study included relatively few convalescent patients and did not analyze early timepoints after natural infection. Nearly all vaccine-specific clones in convalescent patients (304 of 307) were mono-reactive for SARS-CoV-2 spike rather than cross-reactive with common cold coronaviruses. An increase in the median number of SARS-CoV-2-reactive clonotypes from approximately 21 after infection to a few dozen after vaccination was observed, but the change was not found to be significant. Among the post-vaccine SARS-CoV-2-reactive clones in convalescent patients, a median about 87% showed up only after vaccination, which suggests vaccine-specific priming.

Of note for this clonotype: This receptor's antigen is unknown. No much larger clonotype is one base removed from it; base qualities were not supplied.

Receptors were amplified or captured by PCR. DNA from cultured CD4+ T cells was subjected to TCR sequencing with the Oncomine TCR Beta short-read assay at the Johns Hopkins FTIC core. The QIAamp micro DNA kit was used to extract genomic DNA from the cultured CD4+ T cells. Oncomine TCR Beta libraries made from cultured CD4+ T cells were pooled using unique dual indexes and sequenced on an Illumina iSeq 100. From the authors' description of their analysis: Non-productive sequences were removed, and CDR3s that did not start with C, did not end with F or W, or were shorter than 7 amino acids were discarded. Antigen-specific clonotypes were identified using the MANAFEST web application through comparison of peptide-stimulated wells with reference and other culture wells. To be called positive, a clone needed an FDR below 0.05, an odds ratio above 5, and a productive frequency above 0.1% in at least two of three replicate wells. Clonotypes that were significantly expanded in both SARS-CoV-2 spike wells and at least one common cold coronavirus spike condition were defined as cross-reactive. Similarity between CDR3 sequences was evaluated in R version 3.6.1 using Levenshtein distances (stringdist) and unrooted phylogenetic trees (ape). The raw public reads went through TCRdb reprocessing: fastp at Q25, MiXCR clone calling, in-frame beta chains kept. Entries are consolidated by CDR3 protein sequence, retaining the most common genes and DNA. These V and J calls rely on TCRdb rather than the paper's analysis. The sample table contains around 15,000 distinct CDR3 sequences; only one count was recorded for about 38% of them. Jointly, the top ten make up approximately 22% of the sample.

According to the study, the label for this sample's treatment or condition signals: approximately 10-day PBMC culture with coronavirus spike peptide pools or control peptides (ViraFEST assay). The ViraFEST assay, used in the study, expanded antigen-specific T cells with peptide pools and then identified the expanded clonotypes through TCR sequencing. Positive SARS-CoV-2 PCR tests in the convalescent patients dated from March to December 2020, before Alpha, Beta and Delta variants emerged in the United States. PBMCs were cultured at fewer than 2.5 million per well in IMDM supplemented with around 5% human AB serum and 9 to 10 IU/ml IL-2, with about 11 ug/ml peptide pools added. Half of the culture medium was replaced with fresh IL-2-containing medium on days 3 and 7. After around 11 days of culture, CD4+ T cells were isolated by negative selection using the EasySep CD4+ T cell isolation kit. Ficoll-Paque Plus gradient centrifugation was used to isolate PBMCs from whole blood, and the isolated PBMCs were then either used fresh or cryopreserved at -140C. Each culture condition was generally run in triplicate wells.

Trimming at the junction amounts to 4 bases on V and 8 bases on J, and the germline ends lie 6 bases apart. The CDR3 runs 11 residues from the cysteine to the phenylalanine. Only the CDR3 DNA is retained, 33 bases long and in frame from the first base. CDR1 and CDR2, per the germline V gene, are ENHRY and SYGVKD. The origin of this receptor is a human donor with COVID-19. Input material: cultured CD4+ T cells from blood. This sequence uses TRBV10-3 and TRBJ2-1, with an unclear D gene assignment. The DNA sequence is as follows: TGTGCCATCAGTGCAAAGTATGAGCAGTTCTTC. The translation is CAISAKYEQFF.